The 23 T cell receptor beta chains presented below share a single source sample, sequenced in a study of response to subunit inactivated influenza vaccine. TCRdb re-analysed the RT-PCR reads in MiXCR, keeping a single row per CDR3 protein. The sample records over 400,000 distinct CDR3 sequences, 9.5% to 12% being singletons. This material consisted of PBMCs from blood, taken 40 to 50 days after vaccination. These receptors were collected from a man aged 45 to 65 who received an inactivated influenza vaccine.

This clonotype occurred many times. CDR3 nucleotide sequence: TGTGCCATCAGTGAGTCCGCAGGCTACAGCTATGGCTACACCTTC. This codes for CAISESAGYSYGYTF. The V and J genes are TRBV10-3 and TRBJ1-2; D is uncertain. CDR1 is ENHRY and CDR2 is SYGVKD in the germline V gene. The ends were cut back, 0 bases at V and 4 bases at J, with 12 bases in the middle. The CDR3 length is 15 residues.

The V call is TRBV7-2, the J call TRBJ2-3; D perhaps matches TRBD2 (7 bases). V lost 3 bases, J lost 6 bases, and 13 bases lay in between. From germline, CDR1 is SGHTA and CDR2 FQGNSA. This CDR3 region has 14 residues. The CDR3 loop is CASSFGGPRDTQYF. DNA of the CDR3: TGTGCCAGCAGCTTCGGGGGGCCCAGGGATACGCAGTATTTT.

This clonotype has a count of ten or more. The chain recombines TRBV15 with TRBJ1-1, with D unresolved. Trimming shortened V by 0 bases and J by 6 bases, and 8 bases separated the two germline ends. The CDR3 contains 13 residues. CDR1 LNHNV and CDR2 YYDKDF come from the germline V gene (reference sequence). The CDR3 nucleotides are TGTGCCACCAGCAGAGATCGGGCAGCTGAAGCTTTCTTT. It codes for CATSRDRAAEAFF.

This clonotype was counted a few times. The chain uses TRBV29-1 and TRBJ1-1; D remains unclear. Trimming shortened V by 5 bases and J by 0 bases, and 10 bases separated the two germline ends. Germline loops: CDR1 SQVTM, CDR2 ANQGSEA. The CDR3 length is 13 residues. The CDR3 DNA reads TGCAGCGTTTCCGCGAACATGAACACTGAAGCTTTCTTT. Translated: CSVSANMNTEAFF. Variable domain in full (rest from reference TRBV29-1 and TRBJ1-1): SAVISQKPSRDICQRGTSLTIQCQVDSQVTMMFWYRQQPGQSLTLIATANQGSEATYESGFVIDKFPISRPNLTFSTLTVSNMSPEDSSIYLCSVSANMNTEAFFGQGTRLTVV.

This sequence joins TRBV19 and TRBJ2-1, with D perhaps matching TRBD2 (6 bases). The germline V and J ends were trimmed by 4 bases and 10 bases, with 14 bases remaining between them. Germline values: CDR1 LNHDA, CDR2 SQIVND (reference sequence). The CDR3 runs 13 residues. CDR3 loop: CASSSRALAEQFF. The CDR3 DNA reads as TGTGCCAGTAGTAGTCGGGCGCTAGCGGAGCAGTTCTTC.

This clonotype was seen a few times. V gene TRBV4-2 combines with J gene TRBJ2-1; D gene unclear. The germline V gene encodes CDR1 LGHNA and CDR2 YNFKEQ. The CDR3 contains 13 residues. Trimming left V 0 bases short and J 5 bases short, with 5 bases between. CDR3 nucleotides: TGTGCCAGCAGCCAAGACCCAGACAATGAGCAGTTCTTC. Protein: CASSQDPDNEQFF.

This clonotype has only a few counts. The chain links TRBV20-1 to TRBJ1-3; D might be TRBD1 (6 bases). The CDR3 runs 14 residues. CDR1 DFQATT and CDR2 SNEGSKA come from the germline V gene (reference sequence). The germline V and J ends were trimmed by 3 bases and 2 bases, with 11 bases remaining between them. CDR3 bases: TGCAGTGCTAGGGACAGCTTCCCTGGAAACACCATATATTTT. Amino acids: CSARDSFPGNTIYF.

The genes are TRBV19 and TRBJ1-5; D not resolved. With 3 bases removed from V and 3 bases from J, the gap between germline ends came to 3 bases. Germline CDR1 LNHDA, CDR2 SQIVND (reference sequence). The CDR3 extends over 12 amino acids. CDR3: CASSIINQPQHF. The CDR3 nucleotides read TGTGCCAGTAGTATCATCAATCAGCCCCAGCATTTT.

The chain couples TRBV9 to TRBJ2-5, with 12 nucleotides matching TRBD2. Germline CDR1 and CDR2: SGDLS and YYNGEE. CDR3 length: 17 amino acids. V trimming: 4 bases; J trimming: 2 bases; junction bases outside the gene matches: 9. In DNA form, the CDR3 reads TGTGCCAGCAGCCCCACCGGGACTAGCGGGCTGCAAGAGACCCAGTACTTC. This gives the protein CASSPTGTSGLQETQYF.

This clonotype was detected ten times or more. This chain links TRBV12-3 or TRBV12-4 with TRBJ2-1; 12 bases line up with TRBD2. CDR3 length: 15 residues. The V and J ends lost 7 bases and 4 bases, in that order; junction bases with no gene match: 5. The CDR3 sequence is CASKTSGGIYNEQFF. As DNA, the CDR3 is TGTGCCAGCAAAACTAGCGGGGGGATTTACAATGAGCAGTTCTTC.

This chain joins TRBV12-3 or TRBV12-4 and TRBJ2-3; a weak D match, TRBD1 (6 bases). The V end was cut by 5 bases, the J end by 0 bases, with 12 bases between. The CDR3 is 15 amino acids. The CDR3, as DNA: TGTGCCAGCAGTCGACAGGTTACGAGCACAGATACGCAGTATTTT. Amino acids: CASSRQVTSTDTQYF.

The rearrangement links TRBV12-3 or TRBV12-4 to TRBJ2-1; a weak D match, TRBD2 (5 bases). This CDR3 has 16 residues. V shed 5 bases and J shed 0 bases, with 14 bases lying between them. DNA for the CDR3: TGTGCCAGCAGTCCCCACGAGGGTGGCTCCTACAATGAGCAGTTCTTC. This codes for CASSPHEGGSYNEQFF.

The genes are TRBV10-3 and TRBJ2-7, with TRBD1 matching 9 bases. The CDR3 contains 16 residues. Trimming at V came to 5 bases and at J to 6 bases, leaving 14 bases not matched to a gene. Germline V gene data show CDR1 as ENHRY and CDR2 as SYGVKD. The CDR3 sequence is CAISTGPGQGNLEQYF. The CDR3 bases are TGTGCCATCAGTACTGGACCGGGACAGGGTAATCTCGAGCAGTACTTC.

This clonotype has just a few counts. This chain links TRBV12-3 or TRBV12-4 with TRBJ2-7, with TRBD2 matching over 10 bases. V was clipped by 5 bases and J by 6 bases; unmatched bases: 7. The CDR3 covers 14 residues. Written as DNA, the CDR3 is TGTGCCAGCAGTACGAGCGGGGGGGCCCGCGAGCAGTACTTC. Translating gives CASSTSGGAREQYF.

This chain joins TRBV7-8 and TRBJ2-7, with TRBD2 matching over 12 bases. CDR1 SGHVS and CDR2 FQNEAQ come from the germline V gene. Unmatched junction bases numbered 14, after V lost 5 bases and J lost 9 bases. This CDR3 is built from 16 residues. DNA for the CDR3: TGTGCCAGCAGCCTAGAGCGACTAGCGGGAGCGTCCCGGCAGTACTTC. It yields the protein CASSLERLAGASRQYF.

V gene TRBV2 combines with J gene TRBJ2-1; D tentatively reads TRBD1 or TRBD2 (5 bases each). This CDR3 is 12 amino acids long. CDR1 is SNHLY and CDR2 is FYNNEI in the germline V gene. V dropped 5 bases and J dropped 14 bases, with 16 bases sitting between them. The chain's CDR3 is CASSKGTAQEFF. The CDR3 coding sequence is TGTGCCAGCAGTAAAGGGACGGCGCAAGAGTTCTTC. Filled out from reference TRBV2 and TRBJ2-1, the complete variable domain reads EPEVTQTPSHQVTQMGQEVILRCVPISNHLYFYWYRQILGQKVEFLVSFYNNEISEKSEIFDDQFSVERPDGSNFTLKIRSTKLEDSAMYFCASSKGTAQEFFGPGTRLTVL.

This clonotype was detected only a few times. The chain uses TRBV5-4 and TRBJ2-2, with TRBD1 identical over 9 bases. Germline CDR1 and CDR2: SGHNT and YYREEE (reference sequence). The CDR3 is 21 residues long. The ends lost 0 bases at V and 2 bases at J; junction bases unmatched: 17. Here the CDR3 reads CASSLVPGQGQGYVNTGELFF. The CDR3 DNA is TGTGCCAGCAGCTTGGTGCCGGGACAGGGTCAGGGCTACGTAAACACCGGGGAGCTGTTTTTT. The entire variable domain, with the rest obtained from reference TRBV5-4 and TRBJ2-2, is as follows: ETGVTQSPTHLIKTRGQQVTLRCSSQSGHNTVSWYQQALGQGPQFIFQYYREEENGRGNFPPRFSGLQFPNYSSELNVNALELDDSALYLCASSLVPGQGQGYVNTGELFFGEGSRLTVL.

In its sample, this clonotype was seen once. This chain uses TRBV29-1 with TRBJ1-1; D remains ambiguous. V was shortened by 6 bases and J by 3 bases, with 11 bases between the two germline ends. Germline V CDR1 and CDR2: SQVTM, ANQGSEA. The CDR3 runs 12 residues. The CDR3 region is CSVSDGDTEAFF. The CDR3 nucleotides are TGCAGCGTCTCAGACGGAGACACTGAAGCTTTCTTT.

This clonotype occurred a few times. V is TRBV27 and J is TRBJ1-1; D is unclear. There are 17 residues in the CDR3. V gave up 0 bases and J gave up 1 base, with 15 bases separating them. Germline V CDR1 and CDR2: MNHEY, SMNVEV (reference sequence). In DNA, the CDR3 is TGTGCCAGCAGTTTATCGGCGCCCCCCGGGAGGAACACTGAAGCTTTCTTT. Translation: CASSLSAPPGRNTEAFF.

The genes are TRBV5-6 and TRBJ2-7, with TRBD1 matching over 8 bases. CDR3 length equals 14 residues. CDR1 and CDR2 from the germline V gene are SGHDT and YYEEEE. V shed 3 bases and J 1 base; nucleotides not matched to a gene: 3. In nucleotides, the CDR3 is TGTGCCAGCAGCTACAGACAGGGGTCCTACGAGCAGTACTTC. This encodes CASSYRQGSYEQYF. Full variable domain (missing parts from reference TRBV5-6 and TRBJ2-7): DAGVTQSPTHLIKTRGQQVTLRCSPKSGHDTVSWYQQALGQGPQFIFQYYEEEERQRGNFPDRFSGHQFPNYSSELNVNALLLGDSALYLCASSYRQGSYEQYFGPGTRLTVT.

This clonotype turned up a few times. The chain carries TRBV4-3 and TRBJ2-1; D uncertain. The V and J ends lost 4 bases and 4 bases respectively, with 8 bases between them. The CDR3 consists of 13 residues. Germline V gene lookup returns CDR1 LGHNA and CDR2 YSLEER. CDR3 nucleotide sequence: TGCGCCAGCAGCCCCGACCCATACAATGAGCAGTTCTTC. This codes for CASSPDPYNEQFF.

The table lists this clonotype with a few counts. The chain couples TRBV11-2 to TRBJ2-2; maybe TRBD1 (6 bases). The CDR3 extends over 13 amino acids. Between the trimmed V and J ends, which lost 9 bases and 0 bases, there was a span of 8 bases. The V gene's germline CDR1 is SGHAT and CDR2 FQNNGV. The CDR3 bases are TGTGCCAGTGGACAGACGAACACCGGGGAGCTGTTTTTT. It specifies CASGQTNTGELFF.

In the case of this clonotype: This clone may be a read error of a much larger clone one base away. The chain couples TRBV6-2 or TRBV6-3 to TRBJ2-7; TRBD1 aligns across 10 bases. Germline CDR1 is MNHEY and CDR2 is SVGEGT. This CDR3 contains 15 residues. CDR3 nucleotides: TGTGCCAGCAGTTACGATACGACAGGGGGCAACGAGCACTACTTC. It is translated as CASSYDTTGGNEHYF.